This T cell receptor (beta chain) stems from a study of spatial heterogeneity in lung cancer. Study details: After resection, follow-up PBMC samples were sequenced when available, at a median of roughly 26 months later.

TCRdb re-called the 5' RACE reads through MiXCR, storing one row per CDR3 protein. Of roughly 70,000 distinct CDR3 sequences detected, approximately 8.9% appear once; the ten largest clones hold under 2.5%. The V end was cut by 4 bases, the J end by 8 bases, with 18 bases between. The CDR3 loop spans 15 amino acids. The germline V gene encodes CDR1 SGHRS and CDR2 YFSETQ. The time point denotes: blood at routine non-recurrence follow-up after resection. The authors sequenced whole RNA from tumor, nontumor lung or frozen PBMC without sorting. This clonotype was counted at least ten times. The TCR sequence derives from a female donor with early-stage non-small cell lung cancer. The rearrangement uses TRBV5-1 and TRBJ2-2; D gene uncertain. The sequencing here drew on PBMCs, taken at follow-up. The CDR3 spells CASSTVTDGSGELFF. In DNA form, the CDR3 reads TGCGCCAGCAGCACAGTTACAGACGGTTCGGGGGAGCTGTTTTTT.